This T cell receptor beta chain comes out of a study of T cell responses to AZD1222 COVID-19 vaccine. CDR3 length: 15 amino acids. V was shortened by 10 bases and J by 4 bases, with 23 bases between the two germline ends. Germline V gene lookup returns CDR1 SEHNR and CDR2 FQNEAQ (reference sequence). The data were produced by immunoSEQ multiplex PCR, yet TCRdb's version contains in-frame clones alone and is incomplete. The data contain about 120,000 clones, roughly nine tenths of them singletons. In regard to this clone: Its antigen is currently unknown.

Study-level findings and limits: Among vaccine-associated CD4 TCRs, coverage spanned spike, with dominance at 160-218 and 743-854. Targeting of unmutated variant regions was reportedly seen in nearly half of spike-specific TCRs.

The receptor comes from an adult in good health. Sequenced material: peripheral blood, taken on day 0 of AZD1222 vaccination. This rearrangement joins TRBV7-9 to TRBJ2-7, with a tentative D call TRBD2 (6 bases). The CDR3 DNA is TGTGCCACCACATCCACGTCCGGGAGAAGTTACGAGCAGTACTTC. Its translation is CATTSTSGRSYEQYF.